A single sample gave rise to the 9 T cell receptor beta chains below, sequenced in a study of T cell responses to AZD1222 COVID-19 vaccine (dated by TCRdb to 2020 to 2022). The library was produced with the immunoSEQ multiplex PCR assay. In its TCRdb copy, this immuneACCESS table keeps in-frame sequences only and misses some clones. Where compared with another copy, unresolved V genes explain less than half of these, and the others have no known cause. The sample records approximately 140,000 clones, 91% of which are singletons. The ten largest clones add up to over 3% of the sample. The label giving this sample's time point can be read as: about 28 days (+/-7) after the second vaccine dose. Material: peripheral blood, obtained 28 days after the second AZD1222 dose. Receptor source: an adult who received the AZD1222 COVID-19 vaccine.

Only a few counts were recorded for this clone. CDR3 region: CASSIAGQGATEAFF. The DNA of the CDR3 is TGTGCCAGCAGTATAGCCGGACAGGGGGCGACTGAAGCTTTCTTT. This chain uses TRBV2 with TRBJ1-1, with 11 positions matching TRBD1. Germline CDR1 reads SNHLY; CDR2 reads FYNNEI. The CDR3 is 15 amino acids. Unmatched junction bases numbered 7, after V lost 5 bases and J lost 5 bases.

V and J are TRBV29-1 and TRBJ2-1, with 8 bases identical to TRBD2. The V segment lost 3 bases and the J segment 7 bases; nucleotides outside the gene matches: 8. Per the germline V gene, CDR1 is SQVTM and CDR2 is ANQGSEA. This CDR3 contains 14 residues. The CDR3 nucleotides read TGCAGCGTTGACGAGAGCGGGGGTATGAATGAGCAGTTCTTC. Encoded protein: CSVDESGGMNEQFF.

This chain uses TRBV27 with TRBJ2-7; D unclear. The germline V and J ends were trimmed by 0 bases and 3 bases, with 9 bases remaining between them. CDR1 is MNHEY, CDR2 SMNVEV, per germline (reference sequence). The CDR3 runs 14 residues. CDR3 sequence reads: CASSLSYRGYEQYF. DNA of the CDR3: TGTGCCAGCAGTTTATCGTACAGAGGCTACGAGCAGTACTTC.

This clone occurred once. The V gene is TRBV6-6, the J gene TRBJ2-7; 13 nucleotides align to TRBD2. Trimming removed 5 bases from V and 2 bases from J; junction bases left unmatched: 18. This CDR3 contains 20 residues. The germline V gene has CDR1 MNHNY and CDR2 SVGAGI (reference sequence). The CDR3 loop is CASSQTKTTSGGYYPYEQYF. The DNA of the CDR3 is TGTGCCAGCAGTCAAACAAAAACGACTAGCGGGGGGTACTATCCCTACGAGCAGTACTTC.

The chain couples TRBV15 to TRBJ2-1; 7 nucleotides line up with TRBD2. The V segment lost 6 bases and the J segment 10 bases; nucleotides outside the gene matches: 9. The germline gives CDR1 LNHNV, CDR2 YYDKDF (reference sequence). The CDR3 contains 13 residues. CDR3 nucleotides: TGTGCCACCAGAGAGACTAGCAGCTACGAGCAGTTCTTC. Residues: CATRETSSYEQFF.

The chain carries TRBV10-3 and TRBJ1-1; TRBD1 matches 9 bases. This CDR3 is 18 amino acids long. Germline CDR1 and CDR2: ENHRY and SYGVKD. The J segment lost 3 bases and the V segment lost 6 bases, leaving 17 bases of the junction unmatched. The CDR3 loop reads CAIRLRGGTGYMDTEAFF. CDR3 nucleotides: TGTGCCATCAGGCTAAGAGGGGGGACAGGGTATATGGACACTGAAGCTTTCTTT.

The chain has TRBV19 and TRBJ1-6; D is undetermined. Trimming cost V 5 bases and J 9 bases, with 17 bases left between them. The germline V gene encodes CDR1 LNHDA and CDR2 SQIVND (reference sequence). CDR3 size: 15 residues. Here the CDR3 reads CASSSEDVSGSPLHF. In DNA, the CDR3 is TGTGCCAGTAGTTCAGAGGACGTCTCGGGTTCACCCCTCCACTTT.

The chain joins TRBV7-2 to TRBJ2-6; tentative D call: TRBD2 (7 bases). This CDR3 has 17 residues. The germline CDR1 and CDR2 sequences are SGHTA and FQGNSA. With 5 bases removed from V and 0 bases from J, the gap between germline ends came to 14 bases. The CDR3 nucleotides read TGTGCCAGCAGCCCAGTAGGGGGGGCCTCTGGGGCCAACGTCCTGACTTTC. Amino acids: CASSPVGGASGANVLTF.

This chain uses TRBV6-6 with TRBJ1-2; unclear D gene. The CDR3 is made up of 13 amino acids. The ends were cut back, 6 bases at V and 2 bases at J, with 10 bases in the middle. CDR1 and CDR2 (germline): MNHNY, SVGAGI (reference sequence). The chain's CDR3 is CASRRTENYGYTF. For the CDR3, the DNA is TGTGCCAGCAGACGAACAGAGAACTATGGCTACACCTTC.